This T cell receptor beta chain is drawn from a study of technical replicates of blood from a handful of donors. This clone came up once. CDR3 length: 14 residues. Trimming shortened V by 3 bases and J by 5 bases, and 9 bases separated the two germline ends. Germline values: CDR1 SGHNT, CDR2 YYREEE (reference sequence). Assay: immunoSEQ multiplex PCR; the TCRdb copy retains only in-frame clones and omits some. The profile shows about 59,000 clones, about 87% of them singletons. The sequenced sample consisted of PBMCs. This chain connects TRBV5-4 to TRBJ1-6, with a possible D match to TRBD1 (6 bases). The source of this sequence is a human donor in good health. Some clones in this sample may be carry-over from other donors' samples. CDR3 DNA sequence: TGTGCCAGCAGCTCACAGGGCGATAATTCACCCCTCCACTTT. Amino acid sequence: CASSSQGDNSPLHF.